Shown below are 14 T cell receptor beta chains from a single sample sequenced in a study of CD8 T cells in Susac syndrome. RNA in amounts of roughly 0.5 to 1 ug was reverse transcribed with random hexamers. TCRdb re-called the immunoSEQ multiplex PCR reads through MiXCR, storing one row per CDR3 protein. Of some 150,000 distinct CDR3 sequences listed, 85% to 95% are singletons. Sequencing was done on a sample of CD8+ T cells from PBMCs. The receptors were gathered from a human donor with multiple sclerosis.

The chain carries TRBV2 and TRBJ2-1; 7 nucleotides align to TRBD2. Germline V lookup: CDR1 SNHLY, CDR2 FYNNEI. With V trimmed by 6 bases and J by 0 bases, 5 bases remained unmatched. This CDR3 is built from 15 residues. In DNA, the CDR3 is TGTGCCAGCAGAAGCGGGGCTAGCTCCTACAATGAGCAGTTCTTC. Translation: CASRSGASSYNEQFF.

The J gene is TRBJ2-7, the V gene TRBV3-1; D perhaps matches TRBD2 (6 bases). Trimming removed 0 bases at V and 6 bases at J, with 9 bases between. CDR1 is LGHDT and CDR2 is YNNKEL in the germline V gene (reference sequence). The CDR3 consists of 13 residues. As DNA, the CDR3 is TGTGCCAGCAGCCAAGATTCCGGGGGCGAGCAGTACTTC. It yields the protein CASSQDSGGEQYF.

Here the CDR3 reads CASSLPPQPQHF. CDR3 bases: TGTGCCAGCAGTTTACCCCCTCAGCCCCAGCATTTT. The chain has TRBV12-3 or TRBV12-4 and TRBJ1-5, with D unclear. The CDR3 has 12 amino acids. V dropped 2 bases and J dropped 6 bases, with 5 bases sitting between them.

V and J are TRBV7-8 and TRBJ2-1; 10 bases line up with TRBD2. With 1 base clipped from V and 5 bases from J, the junction kept 5 bases outside the gene matches. Per the germline V gene, CDR1 is SGHVS and CDR2 is FQNEAQ. The CDR3 has 16 amino acids. CDR3 sequence (DNA): TGTGCCAGCAGCTTAGAAGGGACTAGCGTTGACAATGAGCAGTTCTTC. It specifies CASSLEGTSVDNEQFF.

The chain has TRBV2 and TRBJ1-4, with D perhaps matching TRBD1 (6 bases). Trimming took 6 bases from V and 7 from J, leaving 15 bases between them. CDR1 SNHLY and CDR2 FYNNEI come from the germline V gene. The length of the CDR3 is 14 residues. The CDR3 sequence: CASRNRVIGEKLFF. DNA of the CDR3: TGTGCCAGCAGAAACAGGGTTATTGGTGAAAAACTGTTTTTT.

The rearrangement uses TRBV20-1 and TRBJ2-3, with 7 bases that match TRBD2. The CDR3 runs 19 residues. Germline-derived CDR1 and CDR2 are DFQATT and SNEGSKA (reference sequence). After removal of 0 bases from V and 2 bases from J, the junction contained 17 bases not matched to a gene. This chain's CDR3 is CSARDEEGLGTFSTDTQYF. Written as DNA, the CDR3 is TGCAGTGCTAGAGATGAGGAAGGACTAGGAACATTCTCCACAGATACGCAGTATTTT.

The genes are TRBV7-9 and TRBJ1-2; D is ambiguous. Germline lookup yields CDR1 SEHNR and CDR2 FQNEAQ (reference sequence). With 3 bases removed from V and 7 bases from J, the gap between germline ends came to 6 bases. This CDR3 has 11 residues. CDR3 nucleotides: TGTGCCAGCAGCTTCAAGGGTGGCTACACCTTC. It encodes CASSFKGGYTF. The whole variable domain, remainder taken from reference TRBV7-9 and TRBJ1-2, is DTGVSQNPRHKITKRGQNVTFRCDPISEHNRLYWYRQTLGQGPEFLTYFQNEAQLEKSRLLSDRFSAERPKGSFSTLEIQRTEQGDSAMYLCASSFKGGYTFGSGTRLTVV.

The chain combines TRBV10-3 with TRBJ2-3, with TRBD2 identical over 7 bases. Losses at the gene ends were 2 bases for V and 6 bases for J; bases not matched to a gene: 11. This CDR3 contains 16 residues. CDR1 is ENHRY, CDR2 SYGVKD, per germline. The CDR3 coding sequence is TGTGCCATCAGTGAGCCCCCCGCCGGGGAGGGGGATACGCAGTATTTT. This sequence encodes CAISEPPAGEGDTQYF.

The V and J genes are TRBV12-3 or TRBV12-4 and TRBJ1-5; 7 bases fit TRBD1. V gave up 4 bases and J gave up 2 bases; unmatched junction bases: 5. The CDR3 length is 15 residues. The CDR3 region has the DNA TGTGCCAGCAGTTCACGACAGGGCGGCAATCAGCCCCAGCATTTT. Amino acid sequence: CASSSRQGGNQPQHF.

In this sample, this clonotype turned up once. V and J are TRBV27 and TRBJ1-1; possibly TRBD1 for D (5 bases). The CDR3 spans 14 residues. Germline V gene sequence: CDR1 MNHEY, CDR2 SMNVEV (reference sequence). V lost 5 bases and J 2 bases, leaving 12 bases between the germline ends. Here the CDR3 DNA reads TGTGCCAGCAGTGCGCCGGGGCCTAACACTGAAGCTTTCTTT. Translation: CASSAPGPNTEAFF.

The rearrangement joins TRBV7-8 to TRBJ2-1, with D uncertain. Between the trimmed V and J ends, which lost 6 bases and 7 bases, there was a span of 7 bases. Germline V gives CDR1 SGHVS, CDR2 FQNEAQ. The length of the CDR3 is 11 residues. DNA of the CDR3: TGTGCCAGCAGTCCCCGGAATGAGCAGTTCTTC. This sequence encodes CASSPRNEQFF.

The chain recombines TRBV12-5 with TRBJ2-5, with D possibly being TRBD2 (6 bases). Trimming left V 2 bases short and J 1 base short, with 11 bases between. The CDR3 is 15 residues long. CDR1 and CDR2 (germline): LGHNT, FRNRAP. Here the CDR3 reads CASGLTRDSQETQYF. DNA of the CDR3: TGTGCTAGTGGTTTGACCCGGGACTCCCAAGAGACCCAGTACTTC.

This clonotype was counted between two and nine times. This sequence joins TRBV7-9 and TRBJ2-5; no definite D call. Trimming removed 2 bases from V and 2 bases from J, with 6 bases in between. This CDR3 has 13 amino acids. Germline CDR1 reads SEHNR; CDR2 reads FQNEAQ (reference sequence). CDR3 loop: CASSLRQQETQYF. CDR3 sequence (DNA): TGTGCCAGCAGCTTAAGGCAGCAAGAGACCCAGTACTTC.

V is TRBV4-3 and J is TRBJ2-1; D possibly uses TRBD1 or TRBD2 (6 bases each). Germline CDR1 and CDR2: LGHNA and YSLEER. The V gene lost 0 bases and the J gene lost 8 bases, with 14 bases spanning the gap. The CDR3 totals 15 residues. The CDR3 nucleotides read TGCGCCAGCAGCCAAGAGGGGCTGGGGGGCGATGAGCAGTTCTTC. As protein: CASSQEGLGGDEQFF.